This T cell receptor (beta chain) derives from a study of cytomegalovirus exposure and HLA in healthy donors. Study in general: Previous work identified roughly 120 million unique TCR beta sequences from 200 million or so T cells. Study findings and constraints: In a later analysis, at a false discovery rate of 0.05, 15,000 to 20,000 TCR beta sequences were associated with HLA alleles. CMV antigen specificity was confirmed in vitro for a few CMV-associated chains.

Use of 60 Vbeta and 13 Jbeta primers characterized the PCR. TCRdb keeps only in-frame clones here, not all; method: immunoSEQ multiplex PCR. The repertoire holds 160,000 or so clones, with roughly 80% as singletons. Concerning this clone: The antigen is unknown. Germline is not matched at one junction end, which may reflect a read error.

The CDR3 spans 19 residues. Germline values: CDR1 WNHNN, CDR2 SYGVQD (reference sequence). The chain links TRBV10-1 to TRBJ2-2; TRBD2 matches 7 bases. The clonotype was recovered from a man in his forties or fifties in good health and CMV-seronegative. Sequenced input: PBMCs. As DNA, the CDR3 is TGCGCCAGCCGAGCGTGTAGCGGGCCTTGGTTCCGCGAACACCGGGGAGCTGTTTTT. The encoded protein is CASRACSGPWFREHRGAVF.